This passage covers 30 T cell receptor beta chains from one sample sequenced in a study of persistence of HIV-infected CD4 T cells. These receptors' targets are unknown. This was the immunoSEQ version 4 assay in survey mode. Generated by immunoSEQ multiplex PCR, the TCRdb table keeps only in-frame clones and is missing some. The sample holds roughly 9,200 clones, 82% seen once. Cells were stimulated with overlapping HIV-1 Gag 15-mer peptides. Sorting selected CD4+ T cells upregulating both CD40 ligand and CD69. The input for sequencing was CD4+ T cells sorted from PBMCs after roughly 17-hour stimulation, taken from a patient who received antiretroviral therapy. These receptors came from an adult woman with HIV who was CMV-seropositive.

V is TRBV27 and J is TRBJ2-3; 7 bases are a match to TRBD2. CDR1 and CDR2 (germline): MNHEY, SMNVEV (reference sequence). CDR3 length: 14 residues. V trimming: 4 bases; J trimming: 2 bases; junction bases outside the gene matches: 3. CDR3 nucleotides: TGTGCCAGCAGTTGGACTAGTAACACAGATACGCAGTATTTT. Its translation is CASSWTSNTDTQYF.

The chain employs TRBV28 and TRBJ1-6, with 7 bases fitting TRBD1. From germline, CDR1 is MDHEN and CDR2 SYDVKM. There are 15 residues in the CDR3. The trim removed 5 bases at V and 9 bases at J, leaving 10 bases unmatched. In DNA, the CDR3 is TGTGCCAGCAGTCCCACGGTAGGGGGCGCTTCACCCCTCCACTTT. This gives the protein CASSPTVGGASPLHF.

V gene TRBV5-3 combines with J gene TRBJ1-4, with TRBD1 as a possible D gene (6 bases). Being an ORF, TRBV5-3 has a function that is uncertain. CDR3 size: 17 residues. The ends were cut back, 6 bases at V and 5 bases at J, with 23 bases in the middle. CDR3 loop: CARKEGEGPRRNEKLFF. The CDR3 nucleotides read TGTGCCAGAAAGGAGGGGGAGGGTCCACGTAGGAATGAAAAACTGTTTTTT.

The chain couples TRBV6-5 to TRBJ2-5, with TRBD2 matching 10 bases. The CDR3 spans 16 residues. Germline CDR1 is MNHEY and CDR2 is SVGAGI. J was trimmed by 2 bases and V by 2 bases; bases with no gene match: 5. The CDR3 nucleotides read TGTGCCAGCAGTTACACTAGCGGGAACAAACAAGAGACCCAGTACTTC. It is translated as CASSYTSGNKQETQYF.

The CDR3, as DNA: TGTGCCAGCTCTTTAGGGGCAGGTTCCTACGAGCAGTACTTC. As protein: CASSLGAGSYEQYF. This chain joins TRBV11-3 and TRBJ2-7, with TRBD1 as a possible D gene (5 bases). The CDR3 contains 14 residues. Germline CDR1 and CDR2: SGHNT and YENEEA. Trimming took 8 bases from V and 1 from J, leaving 15 bases between them.

This chain connects TRBV28 to TRBJ1-4; maybe TRBD1 (5 bases). The CDR3 contains 15 residues. CDR1 is MDHEN and CDR2 is SYDVKM in the germline V gene. V lost 7 bases and J 1 base, leaving 13 bases between the germline ends. CDR3 loop: CASTGTLGTNEKLFF. CDR3 DNA: TGTGCCAGCACCGGGACCCTGGGAACTAATGAAAAACTGTTTTTT.

Worth noting for this clone: The identical CDR3 is also encoded by other nucleotide sequences in the sample. The V gene is TRBV3-1 (or the pseudogene TRBV3-2), the J gene TRBJ1-3; D unclear. This CDR3 is built from 12 residues. The germline V gene encodes CDR1 LGHDT and CDR2 YNNKEL (reference sequence). Trimming shortened V by 4 bases and J by 1 base, and 2 bases separated the two germline ends. CDR3 region: CASSPSGNTIYF. CDR3 sequence (DNA): TGTGCCAGCAGCCCTTCTGGAAACACCATATATTTT.

This sequence joins TRBV6-5 and TRBJ2-1; D may match TRBD1 or TRBD2 (5 bases each). Trimming left V 4 bases short and J 8 bases short, with 12 bases between. The V gene's germline CDR1 is MNHEY and CDR2 SVGAGI. The CDR3 has 13 amino acids. The CDR3 region is CASSFQGDYEQFF. As DNA, the CDR3 is TGTGCCAGCAGTTTCCAGGGAGACTATGAGCAGTTCTTC.

The rearrangement joins TRBV18 to TRBJ1-1, with 7 bases fitting TRBD1. The CDR3 runs 13 residues. V lost 3 bases to trimming and J lost 6 bases; unmatched junction nucleotides: 4. Germline CDR1 is KGHSH and CDR2 is LQKENI. CDR3 nucleotides: TGTGCCAGCTCACCTGGACAGGACTCTGAAGCTTTCTTT. It encodes CASSPGQDSEAFF.

The J gene is TRBJ1-3, the V gene TRBV30; D may be TRBD1 (5 bases). V was clipped by 2 bases and J by 4 bases, with 15 bases between them. Germline assignment: CDR1 GTSNPN and CDR2 SVGIG (reference sequence). This CDR3 has 15 amino acids. CDR3 region: CAWSHPGTKGNTIYF. CDR3 in DNA: TGTGCCTGGAGTCATCCCGGGACGAAAGGAAACACCATATATTTT.

The gene calls are TRBV7-6 and TRBJ1-2, with TRBD1 identical over 7 bases. The CDR3 covers 16 residues. V shed 2 bases and J 0 bases; nucleotides not matched to a gene: 6. CDR1 SGHVS and CDR2 FNYEAQ come from the germline V gene. The CDR3 loop reads CASSLTGTASNYGYTF. DNA of the CDR3: TGTGCCAGCAGCTTAACCGGGACAGCTTCTAACTATGGCTACACCTTC.

The genes are TRBV10-3 and TRBJ2-7; D not resolved. The CDR3 has 14 amino acids. Trimming stripped 10 bases from V and 1 base from J, with 17 bases between. CDR1 is ENHRY and CDR2 is SYGVKD in the germline V gene. CDR3 DNA: TGTGCCACTGGTGGGCAGCAAGTGTCCTACGAGCAGTACTTC. Amino acids: CATGGQQVSYEQYF.

The genes are TRBV4-1 and TRBJ1-3, with a possible D match to TRBD1 (5 bases). V was shortened by 4 bases and J by 3 bases, with 16 bases between the two germline ends. Germline values: CDR1 MGHRA, CDR2 YSYEKL. The CDR3 has 16 residues. This chain's CDR3 is CASSLQRGSGGNTIYF. Written as DNA, the CDR3 is TGCGCCAGCAGCCTCCAGAGGGGTTCTGGTGGAAACACCATATATTTT.

This sequence joins TRBV6-6 and TRBJ1-5; 7 positions agree with TRBD1. The CDR3 is made up of 19 amino acids. V trimming: 5 bases; J trimming: 2 bases; junction bases outside the gene matches: 18. From germline, CDR1 is MNHNY and CDR2 SVGAGI (reference sequence). As DNA, the CDR3 is TGTGCCAGCAGTCCCCGAGGAGGGGGCGCGGGATATCGCAATCAGCCCCAGCATTTT. Protein: CASSPRGGGAGYRNQPQHF.

V and J are TRBV27 and TRBJ2-5; maybe TRBD1 (6 bases). This CDR3 has 15 amino acids. V dropped 6 bases and J dropped 0 bases, with 14 bases sitting between them. The V gene's germline CDR1 is MNHEY and CDR2 SMNVEV (reference sequence). The DNA for the CDR3 is TGTGCCAGCAGATCTTTGAGGACAGACCAAGAGACCCAGTACTTC. This encodes CASRSLRTDQETQYF.

The chain is built from TRBV2 and TRBJ2-1; D call uncertain. The germline CDR1 and CDR2 sequences are SNHLY and FYNNEI. The CDR3 loop spans 15 amino acids. The V gene lost 2 bases and the J gene lost 0 bases, with 8 bases spanning the gap. In DNA, the CDR3 is TGTGCCAGCAGTGAAACGGAGAGCTCCTACAATGAGCAGTTCTTC. It specifies CASSETESSYNEQFF.

The chain recombines TRBV5-6 with TRBJ2-3; D is unclear. Trimming took 4 bases from V and 2 from J, leaving 8 bases between them. The CDR3 contains 13 residues. Germline V gene lookup returns CDR1 SGHDT and CDR2 YYEEEE. The CDR3 DNA reads as TGTGCCAGCAGCGAACCCTCCACAGATACGCAGTATTTT. It yields the protein CASSEPSTDTQYF.

V gene TRBV7-7 combines with J gene TRBJ2-2; the match to TRBD1 covers 8 bases. The CDR3 is made up of 16 amino acids. V lost 4 bases and J lost 6; bases outside the gene matches: 10. The germline gives CDR1 SSHAT, CDR2 FNYEAQ (reference sequence). CDR3 amino acids: CASSSTTPTGAGELFF. In DNA form, the CDR3 reads TGTGCCAGCAGCTCCACCACACCGACAGGGGCCGGGGAGCTGTTTTTT.

The chain is built from TRBV3-1 (or the pseudogene TRBV3-2) and TRBJ2-1; TRBD2 matches at 8 bases. The germline V gene has CDR1 LGHDT and CDR2 YNNKEL (reference sequence). Trimming removed 4 bases from V and 1 base from J; junction bases left unmatched: 6. There are 16 residues in the CDR3. The CDR3: CASSLLAGRSYNEQFF. The CDR3 DNA reads TGTGCCAGCAGCCTTTTAGCGGGACGGTCCTACAATGAGCAGTTCTTC.

This clone was detected a few times. This chain links TRBV6-5 with TRBJ2-2; D uncertain. V was shortened by 2 bases and J by 8 bases, with 9 bases between the two germline ends. Germline V gene data show CDR1 as MNHEY and CDR2 as SVGAGI. The CDR3 is made up of 13 amino acids. CDR3 residues: CASSYGEGGELFF. For the CDR3, the DNA is TGTGCCAGCAGTTACGGGGAAGGGGGGGAGCTGTTTTTT.

This chain links TRBV19 with TRBJ1-3; TRBD1 matches at 7 bases. V shed 2 bases, J shed 3 bases, and the junction held 10 bases outside the gene matches. The CDR3 spans 17 residues. In germline, CDR1 is LNHDA, CDR2 SQIVND (reference sequence). The CDR3 bases are TGTGCCAGTAGTATAAAAGGGCCAGGGGGAAGTGGAAACACCATATATTTT. Residues: CASSIKGPGGSGNTIYF.

The chain carries TRBV11-3 and TRBJ1-1, with 7 nucleotides matching TRBD1. With 5 bases clipped from V and 1 base from J, the junction kept 4 bases outside the gene matches. Germline CDR1 SGHNT, CDR2 YENEEA. The CDR3 covers 14 residues. Here the CDR3 DNA reads TGTGCCAGCAGCCGACAGGGCGGGAACACTGAAGCTTTCTTT. It encodes CASSRQGGNTEAFF. Combining the CDR3 with reference TRBV11-3 and TRBJ1-1 gives the whole variable domain EAGVVQSPRYKIIEKKQPVAFWCNPISGHNTLYWYLQNLGQGPELLIRYENEEAVDDSQLPKDRFSAERLKGVDSTLKIQPAELGDSAVYLCASSRQGGNTEAFFGQGTRLTVV.

The genes are TRBV6-4 and TRBJ1-1; D not resolved. Germline lookup yields CDR1 MRHNA and CDR2 SNTAGT. CDR3 length: 11 residues. Trimming took off 2 bases at V and 8 bases at J, with 6 bases between the two ends. DNA of the CDR3: TGTGCCAGCAGTGACGGGTGGGAAGCTTTCTTT. It encodes CASSDGWEAFF.

The chain is built from TRBV10-3 and TRBJ2-2, with 11 bases matching TRBD1. The V and J ends lost 11 bases and 3 bases, in that order; junction bases with no gene match: 14. CDR1 is ENHRY, CDR2 SYGVKD, per germline. The CDR3 extends over 17 amino acids. The CDR3 nucleotides are TGTGCCTCCTCCGGGACAGGGGGTCGTTCGGACACCGGGGAGCTGTTTTTT. Protein: CASSGTGGRSDTGELFF.

The chain joins TRBV4-1 to TRBJ2-1; a possible D gene is TRBD2 (5 bases). Germline CDR1 is MGHRA and CDR2 is YSYEKL. This CDR3 has 17 amino acids. Trimming took off 0 bases at V and 7 bases at J, with 19 bases between the two ends. The CDR3 bases are TGCGCCAGCAGCCAAGATTCGGCTCAGACCGGGAAGAATGAGCAGTTCTTC. Translation: CASSQDSAQTGKNEQFF.

The CDR3 sequence is CASGLGGGAQYF. CDR3 bases: TGTGCTAGTGGTTTGGGCGGGGGGGCGCAGTACTTC. The rearrangement joins TRBV12-5 to TRBJ2-7, with 9 bases matching TRBD2. The length of the CDR3 is 12 residues. J gave up 9 bases and V 1 base, and 1 base lay outside the gene matches. Germline assignment: CDR1 LGHNT and CDR2 FRNRAP.

This clone is termed medium-sized (0.01 to 0.1%). The chain couples TRBV7-2 to TRBJ1-4; tentative D call: TRBD1 (6 bases). CDR1 and CDR2 from the germline V gene are SGHTA and FQGNSA. V was shortened by 2 bases and J by 5 bases, with 18 bases between the two germline ends. The CDR3 is 17 amino acids. For the CDR3, the DNA is TGTGCCAGCAGCTTATTTCTGGTCTCCCAGGGGAATGAAAAACTGTTTTTT. This sequence encodes CASSLFLVSQGNEKLFF.

The chain is built from TRBV5-5 and TRBJ1-5; D not certain. The V and J ends lost 2 bases and 11 bases respectively, with 17 bases between them. The germline gives CDR1 SGHKS, CDR2 YYEKEE (reference sequence). The CDR3 covers 14 residues. CDR3 protein: CASSFDLSAPSQHF. The CDR3 nucleotides are TGTGCCAGCAGCTTCGATTTATCGGCCCCGTCCCAGCATTTT.

The chain couples TRBV24-1 to TRBJ2-7, with D hard to call. Germline V gives CDR1 KGHDR, CDR2 SFDVKD. Trimming removed 3 bases at V and 3 bases at J, with 11 bases between. The CDR3 runs 14 residues. The DNA of the CDR3 is TGTGCCACCAGTGATCCCGCCCGCTACTACGAGCAGTACTTC. This translates into CATSDPARYYEQYF.

This chain links TRBV6-5 with TRBJ1-2; D is unclear. Germline values: CDR1 MNHEY, CDR2 SVGAGI. V was cut by 0 bases and J by 1 base, with 9 bases left in between. CDR3 length equals 15 residues. CDR3 loop: CASSYSGVDNYGYTF. The CDR3 bases are TGTGCCAGCAGTTACTCAGGCGTCGATAACTATGGCTACACCTTC.